This passage covers 12 T cell receptor beta chains from one sample sequenced in a study of identical twins. MiXCR was run by TCRdb on the 5' RACE reads, yielding one entry per CDR3 protein. The sample consists of around 480,000 distinct CDR3 sequences, approximately 15% of them appearing once. Separately, the same data were catalogued under a study of yellow fever vaccine responses in identical twins.

Specimen: CD4+ T cells sorted from blood. These receptors were taken from a woman aged 18-29 years in good health.

The count of this clonotype is one. Just one base apart from a much larger clone, this may be a read error. The rearrangement links TRBV12-3 or TRBV12-4 to TRBJ1-5; D might be TRBD1 (6 bases). V was cut by 6 bases and J by 6 bases, with 15 bases left in between. The CDR3 contains 14 residues. CDR3 sequence reads: CASRKTGVSQPQHF. The DNA of the CDR3 is TGTGCCAGCAGAAAGACAGGAGTTAGTCAGCCCCAGCATTTT.

In this sample, this clonotype turned up many times. J is TRBJ2-7 and V is TRBV21-1; no DNA check was done on the table's D call, TRBD1. TRBV21-1 has pseudogene status. This CDR3 is built from 14 residues. The CDR3 DNA reads TGTGCCAGCAGCGCCTCCGGGACAGAATACGAGCAGTACTTC. This codes for CASSASGTEYEQYF.

V gene TRBV20-1 combines with J gene TRBJ2-5; D not certain. Germline V gene data show CDR1 as DFQATT and CDR2 as SNEGSKA (reference sequence). V was clipped by 0 bases and J by 2 bases, with 7 bases between them. CDR3 length: 13 residues. Written as DNA, the CDR3 is TGCAGTGCTAGAGATCACAAACAAGAGACCCAGTACTTC. It translates to CSARDHKQETQYF.

This clonotype was detected only a few times. J is TRBJ2-7 and V is TRBV20-1; 7 bases agree with TRBD2. This CDR3 contains 14 residues. The germline V gene encodes CDR1 DFQATT and CDR2 SNEGSKA (reference sequence). Trimming took 3 bases from V and 0 from J; bases not matched to a gene: 5. In DNA, the CDR3 is TGCAGTGCTAGGGGGGGAGGGAACTCCTACGAGCAGTACTTC. Amino acid sequence: CSARGGGNSYEQYF.

This clonotype was seen only a few times. The V gene is TRBV12-3 or TRBV12-4, the J gene TRBJ2-1; 11 nucleotides line up with TRBD2. V trimming: 7 bases; J trimming: 2 bases; junction bases outside the gene matches: 7. The CDR3 totals 16 residues. The CDR3 nucleotides read TGTGCCAGCATCGGGGGGACTAGCGGCCCCTACAATGAGCAGTTCTTC. It specifies CASIGGTSGPYNEQFF.

The V gene is TRBV6-2 or TRBV6-3, the J gene TRBJ2-7; D gene uncertain. Germline V gene lookup returns CDR1 MNHEY and CDR2 SVGEGT. This CDR3 has 11 amino acids. The V gene lost 0 bases and the J gene lost 7 bases, with 4 bases spanning the gap. The DNA of the CDR3 is TGTGCCAGCAGTTACTCGAGAGAGCAGTACTTC. It codes for CASSYSREQYF.

This chain uses TRBV5-1 with TRBJ1-1, with D possibly matching TRBD1 (6 bases). Trimming removed 0 bases from V and 9 bases from J, with 15 bases in between. CDR1 and CDR2 from the germline V gene are SGHRS and YFSETQ. The CDR3 totals 14 residues. In nucleotides, the CDR3 is TGCGCCAGCAGCTTGGAGGGGGTGCGACAAAAAGCTTTCTTT. Translated, it gives CASSLEGVRQKAFF.

The rearrangement uses TRBV4-2 and TRBJ1-2; maybe TRBD1 (6 bases). Per germline, CDR1 LGHNA and CDR2 YNFKEQ. The CDR3 has 16 residues. The V end lost 0 bases, the J end lost 0 bases, and 11 bases lay between the germline ends. CDR3 sequence reads: CASSQDGSGANYGYTF. Written as DNA, the CDR3 is TGTGCCAGCAGCCAAGATGGGTCAGGGGCTAACTATGGCTACACCTTC.

This clonotype was seen a handful of times. The chain is built from TRBV20-1 and TRBJ2-3, with 7 bases aligning to TRBD1. V lost 6 bases, J lost 0 bases, and 9 bases stayed unmatched. This CDR3 region has 15 residues. Germline lookup yields CDR1 DFQATT and CDR2 SNEGSKA (reference sequence). The CDR3 here is CSARDSTTSTDTQYF. CDR3 nucleotides: TGCAGTGCCCGGGACAGCACTACTAGCACAGATACGCAGTATTTT.

The chain is built from TRBV12-3 or TRBV12-4 and TRBJ2-7; D unresolved. V lost 3 bases and J 4 bases, leaving 19 bases between the germline ends. The CDR3 is 16 residues long. CDR3 region: CASSFGSNAGTYEQYF. The CDR3 DNA sequence: TGTGCCAGCAGTTTTGGCAGTAACGCTGGCACGTACGAGCAGTACTTC.

This clonotype was detected ten times or more. This chain links TRBV5-5 with TRBJ2-2; D perhaps matches TRBD1 (6 bases). Per the germline V gene, CDR1 is SGHKS and CDR2 is YYEKEE (reference sequence). V shed 3 bases and J shed 4 bases, with 13 bases lying between them. The CDR3 has 15 residues. This chain's CDR3 is CASSSATGPTGELFF. As DNA, the CDR3 is TGTGCCAGCAGCTCGGCGACAGGACCCACCGGGGAGCTGTTTTTT.

The chain combines TRBV11-2 with TRBJ1-1; 11 positions match TRBD1. CDR3 size: 15 residues. V trimming: 5 bases; J trimming: 6 bases; junction bases outside the gene matches: 8. Germline loops: CDR1 SGHAT, CDR2 FQNNGV. As DNA, the CDR3 is TGTGCCAGCAGCACACCGGGACAGGGGGTACCTGAAGCTTTCTTT. This translates into CASSTPGQGVPEAFF.